This T cell receptor beta chain was identified in a study of cytomegalovirus exposure and HLA in healthy donors (TCRdb year 2017). Context from the whole study: According to an earlier analysis of 550 to 700 of the donors, 150 million to 200 million T cells yielded roughly 110 million unique TCR beta sequences and 276 Gb of sequence data. Roughly 300 gigabases of sequencing data and 75 million to 85 million unique TCR sequences made up an early release that covered 500 to 700 HLA-typed donors. Of the roughly 400 genotyped donors, less than 90% were placed in the genetic ancestry cluster associated with self-reported Caucasian donors. The study aimed to test whether cataloging public T cell receptors could reveal signatures of past pathogen exposure. The study profiled the T cell repertoires of about 720 subjects by immunosequencing and related them to cytomegalovirus serostatus. Along with the roughly 670-subject first cohort, a separate validation cohort of over 90 different subjects was used. To predict cytomegalovirus infection status, the study brought together high-throughput TCR immunosequencing, statistical association of individual TCRs with disease status, and machine learning. In a later analysis, previously published TCR beta repertoires from more than 500 donors were re-analyzed and high-resolution HLA genotyping was added so that TCR occurrence patterns could be studied. Rather than using new phenotypic data, the later analysis identified candidate immune exposures from TCR beta sequences and from how often those sequences occurred across donors. An earlier analysis of 587 of the donors applied high-throughput TCR beta sequencing to assess whether each TCR beta V gene segment acted as functional or pseudogenic. Donor age, sex, ethnicity and CMV serostatus were compiled alongside the repertoire data. Genome-wide SNP genotypes for about 65% of the roughly 670 donors were used in a later genetic analysis, which treated that subset as a discovery cohort. All discovery cohort repertoires had been generated using a single sequencing platform. HLA typing covered class I and class II loci at four-digit resolution. Typing coverage varied by locus: roughly 620-640 donors for A, B, C, DRB1 and DQB1; approximately 500 for DQA1; 606 for DPA1; fewer than 480 for DPB1. Roughly five DR-DQ haplotypes were treated as single units for association and clustering because of strong linkage in the cohort. Across about 370 genotyped donors of the cohort, an average of approximately 200,000 unique TCR beta nucleotide sequences per donor were sequenced, and 15% to 20% of those sequences were non-productive.

Study-level results and caveats: In a later analysis, the rate of TCR association differed among HLA loci, with DRB1 alleles having the most associated TCRs and HLA-C alleles having the fewest. This cohort had only TCR beta chains sequenced, and the lack of alpha or paired-chain data limited which features could be detected. Three of the identified cytomegalovirus-associated TCR beta chains were confirmed in vitro to be specific for cytomegalovirus antigens. Because some donors lacked HLA typing at each locus, the association tests relied only on the typed subset. According to a later analysis, parvovirus B19, influenza, CMV and Epstein-Barr virus appeared linked to several top co-occurrence clusters. Because counts were too low, more than 15 rarely observed V segments, including chromosome 9 orphons, were left out of the earlier analysis of a few hundred of the donors. Correlated functional status among segregating V segments might be attributable to linkage disequilibrium, but an unknown experimental factor could not be ruled out. In a later genetic analysis, fewer N-insertions in productive TCRs were reported among donors in an Asian-associated ancestry cluster than the roughly 670-donor mean. Assigning TCR associations to individual alleles was difficult when HLA alleles, especially DR and DQ, strongly co-occurred. While some public TCRs were present in many individuals, most TCR sequences turned up only very rarely across donors. Specific HLA alleles were associated with 15,000 to 20,000 TCR beta sequences at a false discovery rate of 0.05 in a later analysis. In a later analysis, HLA-associated TCR beta chains were found to be more clonally expanded and to have lower generation probabilities than equally common non-associated chains. In an earlier analysis of fewer than 750 of the donors, most TCR beta V segments were observed in productive rearrangements about 87% or about 30% of the time, broadly matching IMGT annotations. According to a later analysis, most CMV-associated TCR beta chains appeared to be HLA-restricted, and the HLA associations seemed to be driven largely by CMV exposure. The classifier was reported to diagnose cytomegalovirus status with high specificity and sensitivity in both the original cohort and the validation cohort. In the study, approximately 160 TCR beta chains were listed as associated with cytomegalovirus. CMV serostatus was the only immune exposure information available for the cohort. In a later genetic analysis, a missense DCLRE1C variant was associated with V-gene and J-gene trimming of TCR beta chains, and the association was replicated in an independent cohort. It was suggested by the authors that the approach could potentially be generalized to other disease states and immunological phenotypes. The 87-base-pair reads could not distinguish some IMGT-functional V segments, including TRBV6-2 and TRBV6-3, so those segments were excluded. A group of highly shared sequence variants was considered likely to be a technical artifact of the sequencing pipeline. A further reported finding was that TCR beta sequences accurately predicted the HLA-A and HLA-B alleles for most subjects in the first cohort. Roughly uniform sequencing depth across donors was assumed in presence/absence analyses, although this assumption may not hold.

To prepare the library, the immunoSEQ multiplex PCR assay was applied. For the multiplex PCR, a mixture combining 60 forward primers for TCR Vbeta segments and 13 reverse primers for TCR Jbeta segments was used. The CDR3 region of rearranged TCR beta genes was amplified from genomic DNA with a multiplex PCR assay. The Illumina HiSeq System was used to sequence the amplified TCR beta libraries as 87-base-pair reads. Regarding the original processing steps: In a later analysis, 77 million or so unique TCR beta chains were counted across the approximately 670 repertoires, and roughly 10 million of these chains were shared by at least two donors. Raw reads were error-corrected and collapsed into unique sequences with a nearest-neighbor algorithm that merged closely related sequences to remove PCR and sequencing errors. CDR3 sequences were aligned to IMGT reference sequences to assign V, D and J gene segments. For a sequence to be retained, a match of at least six nucleotides to both a V gene segment and a J gene segment was required. Rearrangements were called productive when the CDR3 lacked stop codons and stayed in frame with V and J; all others were non-productive. CDR3 was defined according to IMGT convention as the region running from the second conserved V-encoded cysteine to the conserved J-encoded phenylalanine. Sequences without an unambiguous match to a single V gene segment were excluded from the earlier analysis of over 500 of the donors. An earlier analysis of 587 of the donors classified V segments as functional when productive rearrangements were above 56.7% and as segregating when the standard deviation between donors was above 5%. A statistical classification framework was built to diagnose cytomegalovirus status from the catalog of TCR beta chain sequences. In a later analysis, V and J genes were assigned by comparing TCR nucleotide sequences against IMGT/GENE-DB human TR gene sequences. In a later analysis, CDR3 sequences and most-parsimonious VDJ recombination scenarios were assigned using the TCRdist pipeline. In a later analysis, each TCR beta chain was defined by its CDR3 amino acid sequence together with its V-gene family, and reads without a unique V-gene family were excluded. To address suspected cross-contamination and a sequencing artifact, a later analysis removed approximately 600 highly shared, low-generation-probability nucleotide sequences. For each public chain, a later analysis derived a clonal expansion index from normalized ranks of inferred template counts within each repertoire. In a later analysis, generation probabilities were computed with a VDJ recombination model fitted to out-of-frame rearrangements, and the resulting probabilities were checked against IGoR. In a later analysis, TCR-TCR, TCR-HLA and TCR-CMV co-occurrence was scored with hypergeometric tests, and a repertoire-size bias correction was applied to TCR pairs. In a later analysis, false discovery rates were estimated by permuting HLA or CMV assignments 20 times. A later analysis grouped co-occurring TCRs with DBSCAN, adding TCRdist sequence similarity when clustering within HLA-allele-positive subsets. Repertoires with fewer than 30,000 or more than 120,000 public chains were left out of co-occurrence clustering, as were about 5 repertoires with anomalous nucleotide sharing. TCRdb holds this immuneACCESS table with in-frame rearrangements only. Some clones are missing; in checked studies, unresolved V genes explain under half, and the rest has no known cause. V and J calls and clone size are those listed in that table; D and trimming were worked out from the DNA. This sample is represented by around 230,000 clones; about 81% of them were singletons. Of the sample, about 6% is held by the ten largest clones.

Reading from cysteine to phenylalanine, the CDR3 counts 15 amino acids. CDR3 DNA is the only sequence kept; it has 45 bases, read in frame from the first base. The junction shows trimming of 1 base on V and 1 base on J, plus 8 bases between the germline ends. The germline V gene (reference sequence) gives CDR1 as LNHNV and CDR2 as YYDKDF. The cohort was made up of around 720 healthy bone marrow donors. Cohort members were all nominally healthy when sampled, although unrecorded immune exposures were likely present. The donor was CMV seropositive and was included in the group of 250 to 350 seropositive cohort members. A peripheral blood sample was collected from each donor, and TCR beta sequencing was performed on peripheral blood mononuclear cells. Genomic DNA extraction from the blood cell samples was performed with the Qiagen DNeasy Blood Extraction Kit. About this clone: The clone's antigen remains unknown. No much larger clone exists at a distance of one base, and base qualities are not known.

This receptor was identified in a man in his forties in good health and CMV-seropositive. The rearrangement combines TRBV15 with TRBJ2-1; confidence is insufficient to name the D gene. Sequencing was carried out using PBMCs. The CDR3 reads as follows: CATSRVSSSYNEQFF. The nucleotide sequence is given as TGTGCCACCAGCAGAGTTAGTAGTTCCTACAATGAGCAGTTCTTC.